This T cell receptor (beta chain) was sequenced in a study of breast tumors, draining lymph nodes, adjacent tissues. General observations from the study: The data were judged consistent with most tumor T cells coming from lymph node and expanding in tumor. Compared with basal-like, luminal-like tumors shared significantly more repertoire with nontumor tissue.

Samples came from axillary lymph nodes draining the breast cancer. Germline CDR1 reads MNHNY; CDR2 reads SVGAGI (reference sequence). This CDR3 has 11 residues. TCRdb redid the calling of the multiplex PCR reads with MiXCR, one entry per CDR3 protein. Seen here are approximately 300,000 distinct CDR3 sequences, over 30% observed once, and the top ten hold 1.1%. This clonotype was detected only a few times. Its antigen is not identified. A much larger clone lies a single base off, so this may be a read error. V gene TRBV6-6 combines with J gene TRBJ1-2; unclear D gene. The sequencing input was axillary lymph node tissue. The receptor was isolated from a female donor with breast cancer. Some clones in this sample may be carry-over from other donors' samples. For the CDR3, the DNA is TGTGCCAGCAGTCACTCAAGGGGCTACACCTTC. Translating it yields CASSHSRGYTF.